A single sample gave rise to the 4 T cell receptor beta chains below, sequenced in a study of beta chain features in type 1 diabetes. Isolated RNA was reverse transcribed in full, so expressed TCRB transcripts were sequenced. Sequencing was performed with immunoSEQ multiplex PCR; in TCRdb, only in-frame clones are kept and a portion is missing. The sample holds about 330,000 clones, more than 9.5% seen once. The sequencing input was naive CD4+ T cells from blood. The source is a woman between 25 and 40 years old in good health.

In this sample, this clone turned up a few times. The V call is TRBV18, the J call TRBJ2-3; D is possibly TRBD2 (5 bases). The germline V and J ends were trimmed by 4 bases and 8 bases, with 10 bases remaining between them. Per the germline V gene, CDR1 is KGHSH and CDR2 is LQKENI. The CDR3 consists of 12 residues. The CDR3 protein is CASSLPGGTQYF. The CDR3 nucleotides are TGTGCCAGCTCACTCCCCGGAGGTACGCAGTATTTT.

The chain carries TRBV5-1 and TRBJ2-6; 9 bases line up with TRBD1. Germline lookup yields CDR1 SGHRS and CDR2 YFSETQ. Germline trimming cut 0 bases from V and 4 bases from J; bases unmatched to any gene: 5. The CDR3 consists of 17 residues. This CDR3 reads CASSLDYRGPGANVLTF. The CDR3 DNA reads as TGCGCCAGCAGCTTGGATTACAGGGGGCCCGGGGCCAACGTCCTGACTTTC.

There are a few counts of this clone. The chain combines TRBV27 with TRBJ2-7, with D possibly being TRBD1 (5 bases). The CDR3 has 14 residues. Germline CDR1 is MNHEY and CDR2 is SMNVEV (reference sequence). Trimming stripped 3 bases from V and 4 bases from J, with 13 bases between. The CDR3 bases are TGTGCCAGCAGTTTTCCAGGGAAGCAGTACGAGCAGTACTTC. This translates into CASSFPGKQYEQYF.

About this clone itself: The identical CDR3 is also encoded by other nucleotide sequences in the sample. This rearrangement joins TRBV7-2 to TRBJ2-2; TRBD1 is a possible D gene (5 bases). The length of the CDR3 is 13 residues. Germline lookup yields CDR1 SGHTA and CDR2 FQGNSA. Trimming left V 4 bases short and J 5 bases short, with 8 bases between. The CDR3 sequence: CASSSQGTGELFF. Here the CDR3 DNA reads TGTGCCAGCAGCTCCCAGGGAACCGGGGAGCTGTTTTTT.